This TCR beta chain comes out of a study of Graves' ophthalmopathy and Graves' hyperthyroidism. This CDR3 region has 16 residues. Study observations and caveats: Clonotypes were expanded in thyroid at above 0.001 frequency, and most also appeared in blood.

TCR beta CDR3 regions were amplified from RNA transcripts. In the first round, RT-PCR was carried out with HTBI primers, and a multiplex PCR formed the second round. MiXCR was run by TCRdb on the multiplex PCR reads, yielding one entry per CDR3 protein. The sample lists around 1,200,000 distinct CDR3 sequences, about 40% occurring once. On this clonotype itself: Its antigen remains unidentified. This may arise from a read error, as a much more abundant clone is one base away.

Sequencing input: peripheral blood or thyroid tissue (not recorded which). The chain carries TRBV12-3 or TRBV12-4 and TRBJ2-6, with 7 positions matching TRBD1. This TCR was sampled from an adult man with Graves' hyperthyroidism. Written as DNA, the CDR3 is TGTGCCAGCAGTACCAGTGGGGACAGTGGGGCCAACGTCCGGACTTTC. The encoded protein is CASSTSGDSGANVRTF.